This passage covers 8 T cell receptor beta chains from one sample sequenced in a study of early T cells in non-severe SARS-CoV-2 infection. TCRdb re-analysed the 5' RACE reads in MiXCR, keeping a single row per CDR3 protein. The sample has around 57,000 distinct CDR3 sequences, under 7.5% seen once. The sequenced sample consisted of whole blood. Receptors originate from an adult who was a healthcare worker with PCR-confirmed SARS-CoV-2 infection or an uninfected control (not recorded which).

By sample fraction, this clonotype is medium-sized. The chain links TRBV3-1 to TRBJ1-6, with D maybe TRBD1 (5 bases). V was trimmed by 1 base and J by 9 bases, leaving 13 bases between them. The germline CDR1 and CDR2 sequences are LGHDT and YNNKEL (reference sequence). The CDR3 sequence is 15 residues long. CDR3 DNA sequence: TGTGCCAGCAGCCAAGGATTGGGGGAGAGTTCACCCCTCCACTTT. Protein sequence: CASSQGLGESSPLHF.

This clonotype was counted a few times. The V and J genes are TRBV12-3 or TRBV12-4 and TRBJ1-2; D call uncertain. V dropped 3 bases and J dropped 8 bases, with 13 bases sitting between them. This CDR3 contains 13 residues. For the CDR3, the DNA is TGTGCCAGCAGTTTGTGGGAGGCTCAAGGCTACACCTTC. Translated: CASSLWEAQGYTF.

This clonotype was observed at least ten times. The chain carries TRBV3-1 and TRBJ2-7, with D unresolved. Germline V gives CDR1 LGHDT, CDR2 YNNKEL (reference sequence). Trimming removed 2 bases from V and 2 bases from J, with 10 bases in between. This CDR3 comprises 14 residues. The CDR3 loop reads CASSQPDGTYEQYF. CDR3 coding DNA: TGTGCCAGCAGCCAACCCGACGGAACCTACGAGCAGTACTTC.

In its sample, this clonotype was seen many times. This sequence joins TRBV2 and TRBJ1-2; 7 nucleotides line up with TRBD1. This CDR3 spans 13 amino acids. The J segment lost 4 bases and the V segment lost 6 bases, leaving 5 bases of the junction unmatched. The germline CDR1 and CDR2 sequences are SNHLY and FYNNEI. The CDR3 sequence is CASSGQDTYGYTF. CDR3 DNA sequence: TGTGCCAGCAGCGGACAGGATACCTATGGCTACACCTTC.

The chain recombines TRBV6-5 with TRBJ1-2, with D perhaps matching TRBD1 (6 bases). The CDR3 length is 13 residues. CDR1 MNHEY and CDR2 SVGAGI come from the germline V gene. Trimming left V 4 bases short and J 8 bases short, with 14 bases between. CDR3 coding DNA: TGTGCCAGCAGTTCAGACGTCAGGGGCGGCTACACCTTC. This gives the protein CASSSDVRGGYTF.

The rearrangement joins TRBV28 to TRBJ1-1; TRBD1 might be the D (5 bases). The CDR3 sequence is 13 residues long. V was clipped by 5 bases and J by 5 bases, with 12 bases between them. CDR1 is MDHEN, CDR2 SYDVKM, per germline. This chain's CDR3 is CASSTGTGTEAFF. The CDR3, as DNA: TGTGCCAGCAGTACCGGGACGGGGACTGAAGCTTTCTTT.

This clonotype has a count of ten or more. The J gene is TRBJ1-2, the V gene TRBV7-8; perhaps TRBD1 as D (6 bases). Trimming pared 3 bases from V and 2 bases from J, leaving 13 bases between. CDR3 size: 15 residues. Germline loops: CDR1 SGHVS, CDR2 FQNEAQ. Here the CDR3 DNA reads TGTGCCAGCAGCTTGTACGACAGGCACAACTATGGCTACACCTTC. Translation: CASSLYDRHNYGYTF. Filled out from reference TRBV7-8 and TRBJ1-2, the complete variable domain reads GAGVSQSPRYKVAKRGQDVALRCDPISGHVSLFWYQQALGQGPEFLTYFQNEAQLDKSGLPSDRFFAERPEGSVSTLKIQRTQQEDSAVYLCASSLYDRHNYGYTFGSGTRLTVV.

This clonotype has a handful of counts. The J gene is TRBJ1-2, the V gene TRBV13, with 7 nucleotides matching TRBD1. Germline CDR1 is PRHDT and CDR2 is FYEKMQ (reference sequence). The junction had 14 bases not matched to a gene; V was cut back by 3 bases and J by 4 bases. The CDR3 totals 17 residues. The CDR3 nucleotides are TGTGCCAGCAGCTTCCGGGACAGCAGAGTCGGGGCCTATGGCTACACCTTC. It specifies CASSFRDSRVGAYGYTF.